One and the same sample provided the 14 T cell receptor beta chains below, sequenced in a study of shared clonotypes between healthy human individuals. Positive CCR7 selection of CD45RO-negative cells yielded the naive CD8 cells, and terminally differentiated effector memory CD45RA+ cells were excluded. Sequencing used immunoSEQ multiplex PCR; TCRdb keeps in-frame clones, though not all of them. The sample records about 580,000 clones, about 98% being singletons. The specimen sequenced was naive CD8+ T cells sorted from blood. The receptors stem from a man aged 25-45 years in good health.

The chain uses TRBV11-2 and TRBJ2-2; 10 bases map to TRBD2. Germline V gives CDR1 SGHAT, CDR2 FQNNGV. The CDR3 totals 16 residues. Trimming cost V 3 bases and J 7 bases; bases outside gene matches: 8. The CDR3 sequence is CASSFGLAGAGGELFF. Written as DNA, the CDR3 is TGTGCCAGCAGCTTCGGTCTAGCGGGAGCGGGCGGGGAGCTGTTTTTT.

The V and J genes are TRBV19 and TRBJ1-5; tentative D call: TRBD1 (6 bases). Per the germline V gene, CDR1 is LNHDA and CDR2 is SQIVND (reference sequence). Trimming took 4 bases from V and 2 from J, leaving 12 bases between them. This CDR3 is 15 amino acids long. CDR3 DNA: TGTGCCAGTAGTACCACAGGGTTGGGCAATCAGCCCCAGCATTTT. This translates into CASSTTGLGNQPQHF.

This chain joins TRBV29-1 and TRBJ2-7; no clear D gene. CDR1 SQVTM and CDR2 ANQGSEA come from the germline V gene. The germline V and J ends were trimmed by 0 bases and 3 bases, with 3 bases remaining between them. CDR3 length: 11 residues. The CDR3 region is CSVEEDYEQYF. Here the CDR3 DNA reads TGCAGCGTTGAAGAGGACTACGAGCAGTACTTC.

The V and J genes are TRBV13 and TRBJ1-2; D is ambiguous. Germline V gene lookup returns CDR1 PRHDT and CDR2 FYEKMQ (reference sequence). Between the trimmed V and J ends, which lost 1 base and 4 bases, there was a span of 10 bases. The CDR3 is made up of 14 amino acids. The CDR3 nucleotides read TGTGCCAGCAGCTTAGTTGGAGATATCTATGGCTACACCTTC. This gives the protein CASSLVGDIYGYTF.

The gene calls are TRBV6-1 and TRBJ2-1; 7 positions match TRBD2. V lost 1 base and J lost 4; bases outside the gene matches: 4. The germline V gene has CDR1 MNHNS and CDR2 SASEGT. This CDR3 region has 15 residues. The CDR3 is CASSEGLADYNEQFF. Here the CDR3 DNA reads TGTGCCAGCAGTGAAGGTCTAGCGGATTACAATGAGCAGTTCTTC.

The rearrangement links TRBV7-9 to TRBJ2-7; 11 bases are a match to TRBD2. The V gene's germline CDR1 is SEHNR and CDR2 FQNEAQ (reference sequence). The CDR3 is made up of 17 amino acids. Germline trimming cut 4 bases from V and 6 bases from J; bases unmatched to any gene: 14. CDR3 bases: TGTGCCAGCAGCTCCTCCAGGGGACTAGCGGAACAAGGCGAGCAGTACTTC. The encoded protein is CASSSSRGLAEQGEQYF.

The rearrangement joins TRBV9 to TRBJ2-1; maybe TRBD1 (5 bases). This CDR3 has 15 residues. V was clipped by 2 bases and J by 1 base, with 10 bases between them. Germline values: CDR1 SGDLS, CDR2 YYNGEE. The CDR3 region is CASSVGLESYNEQFF. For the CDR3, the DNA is TGTGCCAGCAGCGTGGGGCTTGAATCCTACAATGAGCAGTTCTTC.

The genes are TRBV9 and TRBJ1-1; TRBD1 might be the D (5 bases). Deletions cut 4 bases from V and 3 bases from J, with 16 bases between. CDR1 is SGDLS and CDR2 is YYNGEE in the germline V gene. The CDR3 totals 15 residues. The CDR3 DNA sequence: TGTGCCAGCAGCTATGGACGTGGGGGGGACACTGAAGCTTTCTTT. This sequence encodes CASSYGRGGDTEAFF.

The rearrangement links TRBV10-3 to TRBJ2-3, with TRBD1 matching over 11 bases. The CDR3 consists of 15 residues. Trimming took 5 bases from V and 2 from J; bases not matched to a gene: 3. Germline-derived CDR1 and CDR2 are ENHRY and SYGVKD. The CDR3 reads CAISPGQGVTDTQYF. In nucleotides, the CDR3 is TGTGCCATCAGTCCGGGACAGGGGGTCACAGATACGCAGTATTTT.

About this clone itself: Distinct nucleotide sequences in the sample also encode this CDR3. The CDR3 reads CSVRSYNEQFF. The CDR3 nucleotides read TGCAGCGTTCGCTCCTACAATGAGCAGTTCTTC. J is TRBJ2-1 and V is TRBV29-1; no definite D call. Per the germline V gene, CDR1 is SQVTM and CDR2 is ANQGSEA. V lost 5 bases and J 0 bases, leaving 2 bases between the germline ends. The CDR3 sequence is 11 residues long.

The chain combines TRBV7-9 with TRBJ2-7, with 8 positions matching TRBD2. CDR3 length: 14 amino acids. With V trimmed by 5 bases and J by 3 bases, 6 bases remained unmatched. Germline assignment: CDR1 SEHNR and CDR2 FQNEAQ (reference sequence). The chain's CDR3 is CASSPRGGGYEQYF. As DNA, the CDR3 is TGTGCCAGCAGCCCCCGGGGGGGTGGCTACGAGCAGTACTTC.

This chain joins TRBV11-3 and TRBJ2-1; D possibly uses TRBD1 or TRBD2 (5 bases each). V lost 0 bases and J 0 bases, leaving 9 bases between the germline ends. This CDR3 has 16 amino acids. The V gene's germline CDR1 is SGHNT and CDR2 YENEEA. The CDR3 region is CASSLDAGSSYNEQFF. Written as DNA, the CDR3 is TGTGCCAGCAGCTTAGACGCAGGGAGCTCCTACAATGAGCAGTTCTTC.

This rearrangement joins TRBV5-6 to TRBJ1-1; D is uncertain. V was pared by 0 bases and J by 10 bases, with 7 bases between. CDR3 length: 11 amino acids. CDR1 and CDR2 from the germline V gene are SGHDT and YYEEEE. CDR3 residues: CASSLGGPAFF. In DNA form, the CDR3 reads TGTGCCAGCAGCTTGGGTGGGCCAGCTTTCTTT.

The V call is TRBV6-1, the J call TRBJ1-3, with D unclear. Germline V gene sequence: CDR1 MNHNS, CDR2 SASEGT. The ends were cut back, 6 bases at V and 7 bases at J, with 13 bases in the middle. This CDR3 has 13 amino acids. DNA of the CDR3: TGTGCCAGCAGCTTGGGCTGGGGTAACACCATATATTTT. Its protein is CASSLGWGNTIYF.